This T cell receptor beta chain was sequenced during a study of T cells in Graves' hyperthyroidism and ophthalmopathy. Broader study findings: Patients with ophthalmopathy were separated from those with stable hyperthyroidism by a 13 V-J model.

This CDR3 has 14 amino acids. V gave up 2 bases and J gave up 8 bases, with 18 bases separating them. Per germline, CDR1 GTSNPN and CDR2 SVGIG (reference sequence). RNA transcripts were the template for amplifying TCR beta CDR3 regions. The HTBI set primed first-round TCR CDR3 RT-PCR. TCRdb reprocessed the multiplex PCR reads via MiXCR and lists one record per CDR3 protein. Of about 400,000 distinct CDR3 sequences listed, roughly an eighth are singletons. The authors deemed Graves' hyperthyroidism stable absent ophthalmopathy progression within 18 months. In its sample, this clonotype was seen a few times. Its antigen is not known.

The chain has TRBV30 and TRBJ1-2, with a weak D call TRBD1 (5 bases). Sequencing input: blood. The source of this sequence is a woman aged 18-29 years with Graves' hyperthyroidism. CDR3 sequence: CAWSIGDRKKGYTF. CDR3 bases: TGTGCCTGGAGTATAGGGGACCGCAAGAAGGGCTACACCTTC.